This T cell receptor beta chain was documented in a study of blood T cell repertoires in COVID-19. Across the study: PBMCs, B-cell-depleted T cells, or T cells provided the cDNA or gDNA that made up the material.

Participants, about 18 to 90 years old, spanned about 26 US areas. Donors were grouped by their self-reported clinical history. The CDR3 has 14 amino acids. Trimming cost V 3 bases and J 8 bases, with 14 bases left between them. Germline CDR1 reads SNHLY; CDR2 reads FYNNEI. Profiling relied on immunoSEQ multiplex PCR, and the TCRdb table lists in-frame clones only, not all of them. The data contain around 280,000 clones, almost 90% of them singletons. Sequences were obtained from PBMCs or T cells enriched from blood (not recorded which). The rearrangement joins TRBV2 to TRBJ1-3; D perhaps matches TRBD1 (5 bases). This receptor was obtained from a woman younger than 30 with acute COVID-19. The CDR3 DNA reads as TGTGCCAGCAGTGATCAGGGCCCCCCAGACACCATATATTTT. It translates to CASSDQGPPDTIYF. Full variable domain (remainder filled in from reference TRBV2 and TRBJ1-3): EPEVTQTPSHQVTQMGQEVILRCVPISNHLYFYWYRQILGQKVEFLVSFYNNEISEKSEIFDDQFSVERPDGSNFTLKIRSTKLEDSAMYFCASSDQGPPDTIYFGEGSWLTVV.